Listed below are T cell receptor beta chains from one sample, sequenced in a study of blood T cell repertoires in COVID-19. Produced via immunoSEQ multiplex PCR; TCRdb's table is partial and in-frame only. This sample has fewer than 200,000 clones, with about four fifths found just once. The sequencing input was peripheral blood. These TCRs come from a woman aged 40 to 50 with COVID-19, enrolled during active disease. The CDR3 runs from the conserved cysteine through the conserved F or W. Fields, in order: D gene, V gene, clone size, J gene, CDR3 protein, CDR3 DNA. The D gene is left open where the match is weak. The size of a clone is reported for some rows only, either as once, few or many, or as a class for expanded clones.

.	TRBV5-1	.	TRBJ2-2	CASNREGTGELFF	TGCGCCAGCAACAGGGAAGGGACCGGGGAGCTGTTTTTT
TRBD2	TRBV12-3/TRBV12-4	.	TRBJ2-1	CASSPRTSLRFF	TGTGCCAGCAGTCCCCGGACTAGTCTCCGGTTCTTC
.	TRBV14	.	TRBJ2-3	CASSQVKAGAQYF	TGTGCCAGCAGCCAAGTAAAGGCAGGGGCGCAGTATTTT
.	TRBV19	.	TRBJ2-3	CASSIGGSPDTQYF	TGTGCCAGTAGTATTGGGGGGAGCCCAGATACGCAGTATTTT
TRBD2	TRBV2	.	TRBJ2-3	CASKAGYDTDTQYF	TGTGCCAGCAAAGCGGGGTATGACACAGATACGCAGTATTTT
.	TRBV28	.	TRBJ2-7	CASSLMKWSEQYF	TGTGCCAGCAGCTTGATGAAGTGGAGCGAGCAGTACTTC
.	TRBV27	.	TRBJ1-1	CASSLSTQAGTEAFF	TGTGCCAGCAGTTTATCGACGCAGGCGGGGACTGAAGCTTTCTTT
.	TRBV4-1	.	TRBJ1-2	CASSQARGGGYGYTF	TGCGCCAGCAGCCAGGCCCGAGGGGGGGGCTATGGCTACACCTTC
.	TRBV3-1/TRBV3-2	few	TRBJ1-1	CASSHHSYLPTEAFF	TGTGCCAGCAGCCACCACTCCTATCTCCCCACTGAAGCTTTCTTT
.	TRBV4-1	.	TRBJ1-1	CASSQTFGMAPREAFF	TGCGCCAGCAGCCAAACCTTCGGGATGGCTCCCCGGGAAGCTTTCTTT
TRBD1	TRBV5-1	once	TRBJ2-2	CASSGSGTANTGELFF	TGCGCCAGCAGCGGTTCCGGGACAGCTAACACCGGGGAGCTGTTTTTT
.	TRBV2	.	TRBJ1-5	CASKGGRGSANQPQHF	TGTGCCAGCAAGGGGGGGAGGGGTTCGGCCAATCAGCCCCAGCATTTT
.	TRBV29-1	.	TRBJ1-4	CSVFLDNNEKLFF	TGCAGCGTTTTTTTAGATAATAATGAAAAACTGTTTTTT
TRBD2	TRBV19	.	TRBJ2-7	CASRPIAGASYEQYF	TGTGCCAGTCGCCCCATAGCGGGAGCCTCCTACGAGCAGTACTTC
.	TRBV13	.	TRBJ1-4	CASSFQGEKLFF	TGTGCCAGCAGCTTCCAGGGGGAAAAACTGTTTTTT
TRBD2	TRBV5-1	.	TRBJ2-4	CASSGLAGNIQYF	TGCGCCAGCAGCGGACTAGCGGGCAACATTCAGTACTTC
.	TRBV19	.	TRBJ1-1	CASSTETMNTEAFF	TGTGCCAGTAGTACAGAGACTATGAACACTGAAGCTTTCTTT
TRBD1	TRBV11-3	.	TRBJ2-1	CASSWDRGGGEQFF	TGTGCCAGCAGCTGGGACAGGGGTGGAGGTGAGCAGTTCTTC
.	TRBV10-3	.	TRBJ2-7	CAIGAGYEQYF	TGTGCCATCGGCGCGGGATACGAGCAGTACTTC
TRBD1	TRBV27	.	TRBJ2-2	CASSSRDRGPTGELFF	TGTGCCAGCAGTTCCCGGGACAGGGGACCCACCGGGGAGCTGTTTTTT
TRBD1	TRBV5-6	few	TRBJ1-2	CASSFSPTGGRGYTF	TGTGCCAGCAGCTTCTCCCCTACAGGGGGCCGGGGCTACACCTTC
TRBD2	TRBV19	.	TRBJ2-3	CASGLAGGFTDTQYF	TGTGCCTCGGGACTAGCGGGAGGATTCACAGATACGCAGTATTTT
TRBD1	TRBV19	.	TRBJ1-1	CASRYRGNTEAFF	TGTGCCAGTAGGTACAGGGGGAACACTGAAGCTTTCTTT
TRBD2	TRBV9	.	TRBJ2-1	CASSVGGRGGLFLNEQFF	TGTGCCAGCAGCGTAGGAGGGCGGGGGGGCCTTTTTCTCAATGAGCAGTTCTTC
TRBD1	TRBV7-2	.	TRBJ2-5	CASSPVGTGGAQTQYF	TGTGCCAGCAGCCCCGTTGGGACAGGGGGCGCGCAGACCCAGTACTTC
.	TRBV19	.	TRBJ2-2	CASSVSVYRELFF	TGTGCCAGTAGTGTTTCGGTGTATCGGGAGCTGTTTTTT
TRBD2	TRBV7-9	.	TRBJ2-1	CASSHSGSRQFF	TGTGCCAGCAGCCACAGCGGGAGTCGGCAGTTCTTC
TRBD2	TRBV2	.	TRBJ2-1	CASTLAPRIGSEQFF	TGTGCCAGCACACTAGCGCCCCGGATCGGGAGTGAGCAGTTCTTC
.	TRBV19	.	TRBJ1-2	CASSSHLEGEDPNYGYTF	TGTGCCAGTAGTTCCCACCTAGAGGGGGAAGATCCCAACTATGGCTACACCTTC
.	TRBV11-2	.	TRBJ2-1	CASVSAYNEQFF	TGTGCCAGCGTTTCCGCCTACAATGAGCAGTTCTTC
.	TRBV11-2	.	TRBJ1-1	CASSLDTRMAEAFF	TGTGCCAGCAGCTTAGATACCAGGATGGCTGAAGCTTTCTTT
TRBD1	TRBV5-4	.	TRBJ2-2	CASSAGQGVTGELFF	TGTGCCAGCAGCGCGGGACAGGGGGTGACCGGGGAGCTGTTTTTT
TRBD2	TRBV10-2	.	TRBJ2-2	CASTPSGRAGELFF	TGCGCCAGCACGCCTAGCGGGAGGGCCGGGGAGCTGTTTTTT
.	TRBV27	.	TRBJ1-2	CASSLSLRGVYGYTF	TGTGCCAGCAGTTTATCCCTGCGGGGAGTCTATGGCTACACCTTC
.	TRBV30	.	TRBJ2-2	CAWSLSDTGELFF	TGTGCCTGGAGTCTCTCCGACACCGGGGAGCTGTTTTTT
.	TRBV3-1/TRBV3-2	.	TRBJ2-4	CASSQGGGSAKNIQYF	TGTGCCAGCAGCCAAGGAGGGGGTTCAGCCAAAAACATTCAGTACTTC
.	TRBV18	.	TRBJ2-1	CASSPGVQLGLGGNEQFF	TGTGCCAGCTCACCAGGTGTTCAACTGGGCTTAGGGGGCAATGAGCAGTTCTTC
.	TRBV7-2	.	TRBJ1-6	CASSLGAGARQSPLHF	TGTGCCAGCAGCTTGGGGGCGGGGGCCCGCCAATCACCCCTCCACTTT
.	TRBV24-1	.	TRBJ2-3	CATSDPGRGLTDTQYF	TGTGCCACCAGTGACCCCGGGAGAGGTTTGACAGATACGCAGTATTTT
.	TRBV2	.	TRBJ2-3	CASSELGLTDTQYF	TGTGCCAGCAGTGAATTGGGGCTCACAGATACGCAGTATTTT
.	TRBV5-1	.	TRBJ2-7	CASSLGQNYEQYF	TGCGCCAGCAGCCTGGGACAAAACTACGAGCAGTACTTC
TRBD1	TRBV2	few	TRBJ2-2	CASKLDRGRPGELFF	TGTGCCAGCAAGCTGGACAGGGGGCGTCCCGGGGAGCTGTTTTTT
.	TRBV6-5	.	TRBJ2-7	CASSLTGPSSYEQYF	TGTGCCAGCAGTCTCACAGGGCCGAGCTCCTACGAGCAGTACTTC
TRBD1	TRBV5-1	.	TRBJ1-1	CASSNPGTGGTNTEAFF	TGCGCCAGCAGCAACCCCGGGACAGGGGGCACGAACACTGAAGCTTTCTTT
.	TRBV3-1/TRBV3-2	.	TRBJ1-3	CASSRGLGTGNTIYF	TGTGCCAGCAGCCGGGGCCTCGGCACTGGAAACACCATATATTTT